This record covers a single T cell receptor beta chain. The sample has other DNA sequences that encode this CDR3 too. Here immunoSEQ multiplex PCR was the method, and the copy in TCRdb shows in-frame clones only, minus some. Counted here are 250,000 or so clones, 83% occurring once; the ten biggest clones make up less than 4%. Which cohort a participant joined came from the clinical history participants gave. In germline, CDR1 is SGHRS, CDR2 YFSETQ. Unmatched junction bases numbered 3, after V lost 2 bases and J lost 5 bases. The CDR3 totals 14 residues. The sample belongs to a study of blood T cell repertoires in COVID-19. Whole-study context: Sources were T cells, B-cell-depleted T cells, or PBMCs; the material itself was cDNA or gDNA.

The chain employs TRBV5-1 and TRBJ1-4; 7 bases are a match to TRBD1. This TCR was sampled from a middle-aged woman who had been exposed to COVID-19. The sample comprised PBMCs or T cells enriched from blood (not recorded which). The CDR3 DNA sequence: TGCGCCAGCAGCTTCCAGGGGGGAAATGAAAAACTGTTTTTT. It yields the protein CASSFQGGNEKLFF.